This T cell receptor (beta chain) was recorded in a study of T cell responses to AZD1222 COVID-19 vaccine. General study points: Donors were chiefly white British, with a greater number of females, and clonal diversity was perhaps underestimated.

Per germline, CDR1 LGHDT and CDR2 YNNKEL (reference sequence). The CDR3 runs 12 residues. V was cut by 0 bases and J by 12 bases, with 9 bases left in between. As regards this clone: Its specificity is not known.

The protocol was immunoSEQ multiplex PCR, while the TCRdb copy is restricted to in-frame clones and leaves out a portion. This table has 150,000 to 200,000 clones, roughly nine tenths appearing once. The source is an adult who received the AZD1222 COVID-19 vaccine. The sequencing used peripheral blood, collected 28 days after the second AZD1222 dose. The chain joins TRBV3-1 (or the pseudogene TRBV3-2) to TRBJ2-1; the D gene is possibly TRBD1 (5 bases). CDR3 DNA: TGTGCCAGCAGCCAAGACAGGGCAAGGCAGTTCTTC. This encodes CASSQDRARQFF.